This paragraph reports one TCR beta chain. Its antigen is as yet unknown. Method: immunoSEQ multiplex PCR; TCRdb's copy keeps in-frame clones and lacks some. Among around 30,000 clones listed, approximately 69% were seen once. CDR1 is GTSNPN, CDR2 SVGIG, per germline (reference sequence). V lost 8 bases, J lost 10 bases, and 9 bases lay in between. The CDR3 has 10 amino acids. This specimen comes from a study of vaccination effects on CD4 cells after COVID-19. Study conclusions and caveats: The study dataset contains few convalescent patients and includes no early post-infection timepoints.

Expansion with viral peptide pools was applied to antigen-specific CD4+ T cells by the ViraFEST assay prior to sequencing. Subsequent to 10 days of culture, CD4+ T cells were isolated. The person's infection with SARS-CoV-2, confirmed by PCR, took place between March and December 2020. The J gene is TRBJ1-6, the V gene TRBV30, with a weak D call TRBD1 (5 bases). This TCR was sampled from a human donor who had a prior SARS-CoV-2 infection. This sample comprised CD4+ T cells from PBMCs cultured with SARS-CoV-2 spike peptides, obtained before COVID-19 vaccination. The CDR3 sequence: CAIWGSPLHF. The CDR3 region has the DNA TGTGCCATATGGGGGTCACCCCTCCACTTT. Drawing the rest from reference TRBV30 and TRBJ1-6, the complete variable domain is SQTIHQWPATLVQPVGSPLSLECTVEGTSNPNLYWYRQAAGRGLQLLFYSVGIGQISSEVPQNLSASRPQDRQFILSSKKLLLSDSGFYLCAIWGSPLHFGNGTRLTVT.